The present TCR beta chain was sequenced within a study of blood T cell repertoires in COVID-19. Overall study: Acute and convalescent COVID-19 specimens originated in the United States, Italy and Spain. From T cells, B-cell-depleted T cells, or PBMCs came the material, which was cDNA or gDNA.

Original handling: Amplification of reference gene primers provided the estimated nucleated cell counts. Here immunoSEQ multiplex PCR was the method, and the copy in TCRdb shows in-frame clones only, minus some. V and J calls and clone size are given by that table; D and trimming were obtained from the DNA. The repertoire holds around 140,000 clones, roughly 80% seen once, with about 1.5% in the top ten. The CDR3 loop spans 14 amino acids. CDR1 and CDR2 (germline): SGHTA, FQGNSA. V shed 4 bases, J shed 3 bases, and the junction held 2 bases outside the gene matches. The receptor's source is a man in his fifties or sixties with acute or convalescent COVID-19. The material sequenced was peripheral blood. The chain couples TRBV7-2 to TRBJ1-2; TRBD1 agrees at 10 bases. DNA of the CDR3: TGTGCCAGCAGCTGGACAGGGGGGTACTATGGCTACACCTTC. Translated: CASSWTGGYYGYTF.